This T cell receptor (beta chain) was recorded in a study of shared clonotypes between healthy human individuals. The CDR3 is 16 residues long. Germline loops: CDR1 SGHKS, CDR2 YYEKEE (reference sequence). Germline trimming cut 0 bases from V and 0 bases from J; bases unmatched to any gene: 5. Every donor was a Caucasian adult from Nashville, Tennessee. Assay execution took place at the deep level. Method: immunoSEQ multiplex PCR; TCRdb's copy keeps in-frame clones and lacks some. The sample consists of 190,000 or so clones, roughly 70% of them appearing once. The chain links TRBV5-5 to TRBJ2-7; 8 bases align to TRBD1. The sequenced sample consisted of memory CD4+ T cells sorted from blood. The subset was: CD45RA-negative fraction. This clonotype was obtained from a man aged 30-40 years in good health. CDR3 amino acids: CASSLAGQGISYEQYF. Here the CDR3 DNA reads TGTGCCAGCAGCTTGGCCGGACAGGGAATCTCCTACGAGCAGTACTTC.